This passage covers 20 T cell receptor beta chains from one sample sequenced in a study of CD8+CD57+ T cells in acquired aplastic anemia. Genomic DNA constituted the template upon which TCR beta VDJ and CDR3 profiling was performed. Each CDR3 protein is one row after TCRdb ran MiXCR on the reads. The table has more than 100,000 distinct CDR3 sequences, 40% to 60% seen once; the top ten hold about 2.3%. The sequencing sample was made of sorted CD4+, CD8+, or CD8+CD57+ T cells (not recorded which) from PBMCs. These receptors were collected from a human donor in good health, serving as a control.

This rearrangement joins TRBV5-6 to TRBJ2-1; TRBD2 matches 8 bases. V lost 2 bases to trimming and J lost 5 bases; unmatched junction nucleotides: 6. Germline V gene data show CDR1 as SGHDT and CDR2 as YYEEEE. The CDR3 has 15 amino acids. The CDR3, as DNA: TGTGCCAGCAGCTTCTCGGGGGGGCCAAACAATGAGCAGTTCTTC. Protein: CASSFSGGPNNEQFF.

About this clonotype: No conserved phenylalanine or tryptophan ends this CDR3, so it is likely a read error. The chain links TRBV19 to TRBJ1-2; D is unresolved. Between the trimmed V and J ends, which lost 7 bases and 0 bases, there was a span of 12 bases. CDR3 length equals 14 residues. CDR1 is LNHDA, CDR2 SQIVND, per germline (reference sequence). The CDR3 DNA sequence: TGTGCCAGTAAGGCAGTTCAATCTAACTATGGCTACACCCTA. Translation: CASKAVQSNYGYTL.

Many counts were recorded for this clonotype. The CDR3 bases are TGTGCCACCAGTGCCTGGGGGACAGGGGGCTACGAGCAGTACTTC. As protein: CATSAWGTGGYEQYF. The J gene is TRBJ2-7, the V gene TRBV24-1, with TRBD1 identical over 11 bases. Germline-derived CDR1 and CDR2 are KGHDR and SFDVKD. Losses at the gene ends were 5 bases for V and 3 bases for J; bases not matched to a gene: 5. The CDR3 is made up of 15 amino acids.

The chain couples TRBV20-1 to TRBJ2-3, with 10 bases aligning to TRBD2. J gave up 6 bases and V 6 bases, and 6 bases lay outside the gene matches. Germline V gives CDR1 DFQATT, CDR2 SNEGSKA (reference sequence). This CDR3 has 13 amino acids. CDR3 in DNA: TGCAGTGCCGTTAGCGGGGGGACCGATACGCAGTATTTT. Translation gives CSAVSGGTDTQYF.

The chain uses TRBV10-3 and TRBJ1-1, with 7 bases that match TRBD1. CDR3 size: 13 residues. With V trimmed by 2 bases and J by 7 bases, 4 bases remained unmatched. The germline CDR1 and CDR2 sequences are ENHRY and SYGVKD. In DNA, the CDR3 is TGTGCCATCAGTGAGCTCCGGGACAGTGAAGCTTTCTTT. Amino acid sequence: CAISELRDSEAFF.

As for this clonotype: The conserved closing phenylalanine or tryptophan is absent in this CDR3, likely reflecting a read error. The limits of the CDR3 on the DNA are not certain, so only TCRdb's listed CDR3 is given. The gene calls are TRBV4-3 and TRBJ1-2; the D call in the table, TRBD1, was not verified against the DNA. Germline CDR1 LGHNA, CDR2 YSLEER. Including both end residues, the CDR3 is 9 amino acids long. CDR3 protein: CASSLYGTG.

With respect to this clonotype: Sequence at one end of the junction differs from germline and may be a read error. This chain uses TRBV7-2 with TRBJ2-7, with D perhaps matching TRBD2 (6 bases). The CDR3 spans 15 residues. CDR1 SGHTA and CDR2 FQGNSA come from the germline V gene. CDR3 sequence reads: CASNLGPGDSYEQYF. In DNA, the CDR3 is TGTGCCAGCAACTTAGGGCCGGGGGACTCCTACGAGCAGTACTTC.

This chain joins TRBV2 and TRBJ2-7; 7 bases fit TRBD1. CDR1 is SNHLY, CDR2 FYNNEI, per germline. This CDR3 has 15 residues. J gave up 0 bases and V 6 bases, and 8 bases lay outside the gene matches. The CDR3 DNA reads TGTGCCAGCAGCTTAGTAGGGGGCAACTCCTACGAGCAGTACTTC. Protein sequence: CASSLVGGNSYEQYF.

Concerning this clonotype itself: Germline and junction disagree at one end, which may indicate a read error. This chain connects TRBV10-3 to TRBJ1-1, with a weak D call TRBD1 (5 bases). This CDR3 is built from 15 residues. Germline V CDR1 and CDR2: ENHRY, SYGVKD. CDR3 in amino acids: CAVRESEPADTEAFF. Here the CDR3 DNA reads TGTGCCGTCAGGGAAAGCGAACCAGCGGACACTGAAGCTTTCTTT.

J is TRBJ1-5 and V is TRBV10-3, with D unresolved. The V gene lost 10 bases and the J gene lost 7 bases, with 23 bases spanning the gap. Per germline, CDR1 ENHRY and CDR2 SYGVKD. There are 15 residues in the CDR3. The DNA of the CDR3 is TGTGCCACGCAAAGCGAGGACGGAACCAAACAGCCCCAGCATTTT. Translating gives CATQSEDGTKQPQHF.

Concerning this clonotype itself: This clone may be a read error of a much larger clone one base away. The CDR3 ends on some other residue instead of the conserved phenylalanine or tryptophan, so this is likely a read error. The CDR3 protein is CAWSVNIPGGYTS. CDR3 coding DNA: TGTGCCTGGAGTGTAAACATCCCGGGTGGCTACACCTCC. The chain links TRBV30 to TRBJ1-2, with no clear D. The length of the CDR3 is 13 residues. The germline CDR1 and CDR2 sequences are GTSNPN and SVGIG (reference sequence). The V end was cut by 0 bases, the J end by 7 bases, with 12 bases between.

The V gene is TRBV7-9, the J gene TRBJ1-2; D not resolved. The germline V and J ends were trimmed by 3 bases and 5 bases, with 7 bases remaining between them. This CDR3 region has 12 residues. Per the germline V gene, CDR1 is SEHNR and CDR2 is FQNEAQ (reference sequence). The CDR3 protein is CASSLEQYGYTF. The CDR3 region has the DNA TGTGCCAGCAGCTTGGAGCAATATGGCTACACCTTC.

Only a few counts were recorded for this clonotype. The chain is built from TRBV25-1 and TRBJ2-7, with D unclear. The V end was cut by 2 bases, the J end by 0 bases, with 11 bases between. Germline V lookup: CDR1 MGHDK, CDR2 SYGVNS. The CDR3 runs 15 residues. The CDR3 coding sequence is TGTGCCAGCAGTGAAAAGTGGGGTTACTCCTACGAGCAGTACTTC. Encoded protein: CASSEKWGYSYEQYF.

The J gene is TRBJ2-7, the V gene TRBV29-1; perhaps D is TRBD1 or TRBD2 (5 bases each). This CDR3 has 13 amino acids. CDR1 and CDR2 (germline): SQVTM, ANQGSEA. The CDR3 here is CSARGSGGPEQYF. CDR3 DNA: TGCAGTGCTAGGGGTTCAGGCGGGCCTGAGCAGTACTTC.

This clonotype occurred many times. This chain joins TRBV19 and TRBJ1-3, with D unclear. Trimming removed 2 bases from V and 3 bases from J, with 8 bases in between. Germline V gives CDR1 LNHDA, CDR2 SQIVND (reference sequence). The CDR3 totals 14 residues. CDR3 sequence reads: CASSIKPYGNTIYF. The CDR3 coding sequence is TGTGCCAGTAGTATAAAGCCTTATGGAAACACCATATATTTT.

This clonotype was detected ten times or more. The CDR3 here is CASSEERGVWNYGYTF. For the CDR3, the DNA is TGTGCCAGCAGTGAAGAAAGGGGGGTGTGGAACTATGGCTACACCTTC. The rearrangement joins TRBV6-1 to TRBJ1-2, with a tentative D call TRBD1 (6 bases). The germline gives CDR1 MNHNS, CDR2 SASEGT. The length of the CDR3 is 16 residues. The ends were cut back, 1 base at V and 2 bases at J, with 14 bases in the middle.

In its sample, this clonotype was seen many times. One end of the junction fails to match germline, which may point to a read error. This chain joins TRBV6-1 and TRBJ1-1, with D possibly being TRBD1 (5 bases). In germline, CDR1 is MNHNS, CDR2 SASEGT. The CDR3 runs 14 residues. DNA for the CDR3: TGCGCCAGCAGCCAAGATAGGGGGAACACTGAAGCTTTCTTT. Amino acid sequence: CASSQDRGNTEAFF.

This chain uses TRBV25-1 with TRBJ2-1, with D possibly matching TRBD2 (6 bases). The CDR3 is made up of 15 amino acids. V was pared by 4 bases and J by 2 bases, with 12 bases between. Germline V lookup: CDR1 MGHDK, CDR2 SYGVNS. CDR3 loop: CASSGPTRTYNEQFF. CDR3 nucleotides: TGTGCCAGCAGTGGGCCGACTAGAACCTACAATGAGCAGTTCTTC. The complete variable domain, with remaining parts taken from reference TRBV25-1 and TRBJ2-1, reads EADIYQTPRYLVIGTGKKITLECSQTMGHDKMYWYQQDPGMELHLIHYSYGVNSTEKGDLSSESTVSRIRTEHFPLTLESARPSHTSQYLCASSGPTRTYNEQFFGPGTRLTVL.

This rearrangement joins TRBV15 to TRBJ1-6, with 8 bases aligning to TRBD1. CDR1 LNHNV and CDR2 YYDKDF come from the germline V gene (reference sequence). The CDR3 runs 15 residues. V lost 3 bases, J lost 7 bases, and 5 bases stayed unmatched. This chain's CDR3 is CATSRPDRANSPLHF. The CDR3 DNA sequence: TGTGCCACCAGCAGGCCGGACAGGGCCAATTCACCCCTCCACTTT.

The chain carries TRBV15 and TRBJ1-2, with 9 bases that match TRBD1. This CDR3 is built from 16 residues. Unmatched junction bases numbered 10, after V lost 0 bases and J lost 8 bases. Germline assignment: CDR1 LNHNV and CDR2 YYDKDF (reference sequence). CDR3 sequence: CATSRDRTGGRRGYTF. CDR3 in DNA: TGTGCCACCAGCAGAGATCGTACAGGGGGCCGTAGAGGCTACACCTTC.